This TCR beta chain was documented in a study of shared clonotypes between healthy human individuals. The CDR3 length is 13 residues. Germline V lookup: CDR1 SQVTM, CDR2 ANQGSEA. Trimming pared 7 bases from V and 0 bases from J, leaving 10 bases between. TCRdb's copy holds only in-frame clones and misses some; the assay was immunoSEQ multiplex PCR. The sample has 980,000 or so clones, around 80% seen once. The sequence was collected from a man between 18 and 35 years old in good health. The J gene is TRBJ1-5, the V gene TRBV29-1, with D perhaps matching TRBD1 (5 bases). The sample taken for sequencing was memory CD4+ T cells sorted from blood. Subset given: CD45RA-negative fraction. The CDR3 is CSAQQDSNQPQHF. The CDR3 region has the DNA TGCAGCGCCCAACAGGATAGCAATCAGCCCCAGCATTTT.